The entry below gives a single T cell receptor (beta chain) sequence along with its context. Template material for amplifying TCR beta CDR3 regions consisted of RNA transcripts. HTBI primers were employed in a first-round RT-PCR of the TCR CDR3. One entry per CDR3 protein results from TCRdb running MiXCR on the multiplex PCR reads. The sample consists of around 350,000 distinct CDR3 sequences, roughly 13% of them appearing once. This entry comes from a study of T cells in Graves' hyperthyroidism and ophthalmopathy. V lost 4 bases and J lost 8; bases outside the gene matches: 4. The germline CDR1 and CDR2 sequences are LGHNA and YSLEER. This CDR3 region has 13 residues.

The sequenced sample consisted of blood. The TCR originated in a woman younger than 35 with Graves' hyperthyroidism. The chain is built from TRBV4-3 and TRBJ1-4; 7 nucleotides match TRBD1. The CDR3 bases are TGCGCCAGCAGCCTTCAGGGGGGAGAAAAACTGTTTTTT. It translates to CASSLQGGEKLFF.